These T cell receptor beta chains were read from a single sample in a study of blood T cell repertoires in COVID-19. Profiling relied on immunoSEQ multiplex PCR, and the TCRdb table lists in-frame clones only, not all of them. The sample comprises fewer than 70,000 clones, almost 85% of which are singletons, and 7.5% to 9% rests with the top ten. Specimen: peripheral blood. These receptors were collected from a man aged 45 to 65 with active COVID-19. Each CDR3 is given with its conserved first and last residue. The D gene is left open where the match is weak. A clone size is listed for some rows: how often the clone was seen (once, few, many), or a class if it is expanded.

J gene,V gene,D gene,clone size,CDR3 DNA,CDR3 protein
TRBJ1-1,TRBV19,.,.,TGTGCCAGTAGTATTGAATACGTGGGAGGCTGGGGCACTGAAGCTTTCTTT,CASSIEYVGGWGTEAFF
TRBJ1-6,TRBV28,.,.,TGTGCCAGCACCTCCGGTCTGGATTCACCCCTCCACTTT,CASTSGLDSPLHF
TRBJ1-5,TRBV7-2,.,.,TGTGCCAGCAGCTTAGGAATTCAGGGGCAAAGCAATCAGCCCCAGCATTTT,CASSLGIQGQSNQPQHF
TRBJ2-7,TRBV7-8,.,.,TGTGCCAGCAGCTTACGAGCGCGGTACGAGCAGTACTTC,CASSLRARYEQYF
TRBJ1-6,TRBV6-5,TRBD1,few,TGTGCCAGCAGAAAAACAGGGGAAACTTCACCCCTCCACTTT,CASRKTGETSPLHF
TRBJ2-3,TRBV10-2,TRBD2,.,TGCGCCACCCGGACTAGCGGCACAGATACGCAGTATTTT,CATRTSGTDTQYF
TRBJ2-7,TRBV7-2,.,.,TGTGCCAGCAGCTTTACTACAGGGACCTACGAGCAGTACTTC,CASSFTTGTYEQYF
TRBJ2-7,TRBV4-2,.,.,TGTGCCAGCAGCCAAGTGCCGGTCGAGCAGTACTTC,CASSQVPVEQYF
TRBJ2-3,TRBV19,.,.,TGTGCCAGTAGCAGTCGACAGGCGGATACGCAGTATTTT,CASSSRQADTQYF
TRBJ2-5,TRBV29-1,.,.,TGCAGCGTGGGCAACACCGGGACTGCTTCTCCAGAGACCCAGTACTTC,CSVGNTGTASPETQYF
TRBJ2-2,TRBV5-8,.,.,TGTGCCAGCAGCCAGGACACCGGGGAGCTGTTTTTT,CASSQDTGELFF
TRBJ1-3,TRBV5-1,.,.,TGCGCCAGCAGCTTTGGGCGCGGGGAGGGAAACACCATATATTTT,CASSFGRGEGNTIYF
TRBJ2-1,TRBV5-6,TRBD1,.,TGTGCCAGCAGCGTCCGTCGGACAGGGGCATACAATGAGCAGTTCTTC,CASSVRRTGAYNEQFF
TRBJ1-1,TRBV4-1,.,.,TGCGCCAGCAGCAGCCCCGGGCGGGGACGACCTGAAGCTTTCTTT,CASSSPGRGRPEAFF
TRBJ2-7,TRBV2,.,.,TGTGCCAGCAGTGCCACGGGGTTCGAGCAGTACTTC,CASSATGFEQYF
TRBJ1-5,TRBV7-8,TRBD1,.,TGTGCCAGCAGCGGAACCGGGACAGGAATTTATAGCAATCAGCCCCAGCATTTT,CASSGTGTGIYSNQPQHF
TRBJ1-2,TRBV7-8,TRBD1,.,TGTGCCAGCACTCAGGGGGTTAACTATGGCTACACCTTC,CASTQGVNYGYTF
TRBJ2-3,TRBV5-4,TRBD2,.,TGTGCCAGCAGTCGGACCTTACTAGCGGGAGGAACAGATACGCAGTATTTT,CASSRTLLAGGTDTQYF
TRBJ2-5,TRBV4-3,TRBD2,few,TGCGCCAGCTCTCCGGCTAGCGGGGGACCAGAAGAGACCCAGTACTTC,CASSPASGGPEETQYF
TRBJ2-1,TRBV7-7,TRBD2,.,TGTGCCAGCAGCTTAGATCTCGCGGGGGGGCCGGATGAGCAGTTCTTC,CASSLDLAGGPDEQFF
TRBJ2-7,TRBV7-6,TRBD1,.,TGTGCCAGCAGCTTAAATCCGACAGGGGAATACGAGCAGTACTTC,CASSLNPTGEYEQYF
TRBJ2-7,TRBV19,.,.,TGTGCCACAGGGATCGGCTACGAGCAGTACTTC,CATGIGYEQYF
TRBJ1-2,TRBV11-2,.,few,TGTGCCAGCAGCTTAGTTCCCCCTTATGGCTACACCTTC,CASSLVPPYGYTF
TRBJ2-7,TRBV19,TRBD1,once,TGTGCCAGTAGCGACAGGGGAGTGAACTACGAGCAGTACTTC,CASSDRGVNYEQYF
TRBJ1-1,TRBV21-1,.,.,TGTGCCAGCAGCAAAGTCCCAGGGAACACTGAAGCTTTCTTT,CASSKVPGNTEAFF
TRBJ2-7,TRBV2,TRBD1,.,TGTGCCAGCAGTGAAGCGCTGGGACAGAAGTTCTACGAGCAGTACTTC,CASSEALGQKFYEQYF
TRBJ2-4,TRBV9,TRBD2,.,TGTGCCAGCAGCGTAGAAGCGGGGGGGAACATTCAGTACTTC,CASSVEAGGNIQYF
TRBJ2-3,TRBV4-1,.,.,TGCGCCAGCAGCCAAGAGGGGGTAGCGGTACTCACAGATACGCAGTATTTT,CASSQEGVAVLTDTQYF
TRBJ2-3,TRBV6-5,TRBD1,once,TGTGCCAGCAGTTACACCGGACAGGGCGCAGATACGCAGTATTTT,CASSYTGQGADTQYF
TRBJ1-2,TRBV18,.,.,TGTGCCAGCTCAGGAGGGATCGGCTATGGCTACACCTTC,CASSGGIGYGYTF
TRBJ1-5,TRBV15,.,.,TGTGCCACCAGCAGAGATCGCCTAAACGGACACTCCCGCTATAGCAATCAGCCCCAGCATTTT,CATSRDRLNGHSRYSNQPQHF
TRBJ1-2,TRBV2,TRBD1,.,TGTGCCAGCAGTCCACAGGGGGCCGGGGGCTATGGCTACACCTTC,CASSPQGAGGYGYTF
TRBJ1-2,TRBV30,.,.,TGTGCCTGGTCCCCCTTTGGCCCGTTTGACTATGGCTACACCTTC,CAWSPFGPFDYGYTF
TRBJ2-7,TRBV7-2,.,.,TGTGCCAGCAGCTTAGGCGGCTTCTACGAGCAGTACTTC,CASSLGGFYEQYF
TRBJ2-2,TRBV3-1/TRBV3-2,.,.,TGTGCCAGCAGCCAAGATTGGACAACCGGGGAGCTGTTTTTT,CASSQDWTTGELFF
TRBJ1-3,TRBV7-9,TRBD1,.,TGTGCCAGCAGCCCTTCAGGGGGCATATCCCGCTCTGGAAACACCATATATTTT,CASSPSGGISRSGNTIYF
TRBJ2-7,TRBV11-2,TRBD1,.,TGTGCCAGCAGCTTGGGACAGGGGGCGGTCGACGAGCAGTACTTC,CASSLGQGAVDEQYF
TRBJ1-6,TRBV5-1,TRBD1,.,TGCGCCAGCAGCTACACTACAGGGGCGGATTCACCCCTCCACTTT,CASSYTTGADSPLHF
TRBJ2-7,TRBV12-3/TRBV12-4,.,few,TGTGCCAGCATTGGAGAATCCTACGAGCAGTACTTC,CASIGESYEQYF
TRBJ2-4,TRBV5-5,.,few,TGTGCCAGCAGCTTGGGTCCCCCAGTCTTAGCCAAAAACATTCAGTACTTC,CASSLGPPVLAKNIQYF
TRBJ2-7,TRBV6-1,TRBD1,.,TGTGCCAGCAGTGAAGAAGGGACAGGCCCTTCCTACGAGCAGTACTTC,CASSEEGTGPSYEQYF
TRBJ2-1,TRBV7-9,TRBD2,.,TGTGCTACAACCCGAGCGGGACCCCCCTACAATGAGCAGTTCTTC,CATTRAGPPYNEQFF
TRBJ2-1,TRBV27,TRBD1,.,TGTGCCAGCAGTTTATCATTATTGATGTTACAGGGGGCGGGGGAGCAGTTCTTC,CASSLSLLMLQGAGEQFF
TRBJ1-1,TRBV27,.,few,TGTGCCAGCAGTTTTGGTTTCGGGGGTAACACTGAAGCTTTCTTT,CASSFGFGGNTEAFF
TRBJ2-2,TRBV11-2,.,.,TGTGCCAGCAGCTCCTATACCGGGGAGCTGTTTTTT,CASSSYTGELFF
TRBJ1-2,TRBV3-1/TRBV3-2,.,.,TGTGCCAGCAGCGGGGCATTGGGTGGCTATGGCTACACCTTC,CASSGALGGYGYTF
TRBJ2-1,TRBV7-9,TRBD2,.,TGTGCCAGCAGCTTCAGAGCCGGGACTAGCGGGAGAACTGAGCAGTTCTTC,CASSFRAGTSGRTEQFF
TRBJ1-5,TRBV10-3,TRBD1,.,TGTGCCATCAGTGTCGGGACAGGGGATCAGCCCCAGCATTTT,CAISVGTGDQPQHF
TRBJ2-2,TRBV7-9,.,.,TGTGCCAGCGTCTTATCCGCGATCGGGGAGCTGTTTTTT,CASVLSAIGELFF
TRBJ1-3,TRBV6-6,.,.,TGTGCCAGCAGCCCGAACGGGGTAAACACCATATATTTT,CASSPNGVNTIYF